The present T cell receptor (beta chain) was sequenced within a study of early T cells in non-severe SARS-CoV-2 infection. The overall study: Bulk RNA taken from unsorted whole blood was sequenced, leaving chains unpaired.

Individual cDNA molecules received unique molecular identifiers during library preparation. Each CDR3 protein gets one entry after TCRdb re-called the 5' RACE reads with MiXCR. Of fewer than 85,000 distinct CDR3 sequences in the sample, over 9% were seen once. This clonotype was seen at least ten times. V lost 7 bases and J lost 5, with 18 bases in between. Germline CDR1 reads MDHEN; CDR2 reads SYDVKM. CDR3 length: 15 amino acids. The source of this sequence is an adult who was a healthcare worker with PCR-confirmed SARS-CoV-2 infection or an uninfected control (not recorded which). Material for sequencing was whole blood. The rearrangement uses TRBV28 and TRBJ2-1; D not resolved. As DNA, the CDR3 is TGTGCCAGCACCGAGCGAAAGAAATGGAACAATGAGCAGTTCTTC. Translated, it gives CASTERKKWNNEQFF.